The 9 T cell receptor beta chains reported below all come from one sample, sequenced in a study of shared clonotypes between healthy human individuals. TCRdb's copy holds only in-frame clones and misses some; the assay was immunoSEQ multiplex PCR. The sample has nearly 2 million clones, approximately 95% seen once. Cells designated naive CD8 were CD45RO-negative and were positively selected for CCR7, with terminally differentiated effector memory CD45RA+ cells excluded. Sequencing was carried out using naive CD8+ T cells sorted from blood. All receptors come from a man younger than 35 in good health.

CDR3 sequence (DNA): TGTGCCAGCAGTTTAACAACTCCTTTACTCAATTCACCCCTCCACTTT. Residues: CASSLTTPLLNSPLHF. The chain combines TRBV27 with TRBJ1-6; D unclear. This CDR3 has 16 residues. The germline V gene encodes CDR1 MNHEY and CDR2 SMNVEV (reference sequence). Between the trimmed V and J ends, which lost 2 bases and 7 bases, there was a span of 15 bases.

The chain links TRBV6-5 to TRBJ2-3; D is unresolved. Deletions cut 2 bases from V and 2 bases from J, with 8 bases between. The CDR3 length is 14 residues. Germline assignment: CDR1 MNHEY and CDR2 SVGAGI. The CDR3 DNA follows: TGTGCCAGCAGTTACGGGTATTCCACAGATACGCAGTATTTT. Amino acid sequence: CASSYGYSTDTQYF.

This chain links TRBV28 with TRBJ2-3; D gene uncertain. Trimming removed 2 bases at V and 6 bases at J, with 6 bases between. This CDR3 is built from 12 residues. Germline V lookup: CDR1 MDHEN, CDR2 SYDVKM. The CDR3 nucleotides read TGTGCCAGCAGTTTAAGTCCCGATACGCAGTATTTT. This translates into CASSLSPDTQYF.

This clone was recorded once. The V and J genes are TRBV27 and TRBJ1-4; 7 bases align to TRBD1. Germline lookup yields CDR1 MNHEY and CDR2 SMNVEV (reference sequence). J lost 6 bases, V lost 6 bases, and 1 base had no gene match. CDR3 length: 12 residues. CDR3 sequence (DNA): TGTGCCAGCAGCGGGACAGATGAAAAACTGTTTTTT. This encodes CASSGTDEKLFF.

This chain connects TRBV27 to TRBJ2-7, with D perhaps matching TRBD1 (6 bases). The V end was cut by 4 bases, the J end by 0 bases, with 10 bases between. The CDR3 sequence is 14 residues long. From germline, CDR1 is MNHEY and CDR2 SMNVEV (reference sequence). For the CDR3, the DNA is TGTGCCAGCAGTTCGACAGGTTTCTCCTACGAGCAGTACTTC. Its protein is CASSSTGFSYEQYF.

Only one count was recorded for this clone. The chain employs TRBV7-8 and TRBJ1-2; D ambiguous. The CDR3 contains 14 residues. Germline V gene data show CDR1 as SGHVS and CDR2 as FQNEAQ. Trimming left V 4 bases short and J 1 base short, with 10 bases between. CDR3 sequence (DNA): TGTGCCAGCAGCTCCCTGAACCTTAACTATGGCTACACCTTC. This codes for CASSSLNLNYGYTF.

Details on this clone: The junction shows a germline mismatch at one end, possibly a read error. This CDR3 is CASAGGTPWLDF. The CDR3 bases are TGTGCCAGCGCTGGGGGGACACCGTGGCTGGATTTT. The V call is TRBV7-9, the J call TRBJ1-3; a possible D gene is TRBD1 (6 bases). CDR1 and CDR2 from the germline V gene are SEHNR and FQNEAQ (reference sequence). The CDR3 extends over 12 amino acids.

The chain uses TRBV5-6 and TRBJ2-1; 7 nucleotides align to TRBD1. The CDR3 consists of 14 residues. V was pared by 0 bases and J by 5 bases, with 2 bases of the junction left unmatched. The germline V gene has CDR1 SGHDT and CDR2 YYEEEE. In nucleotides, the CDR3 is TGTGCCAGCAGCTTGGTTGACAGGGACAATGAGCAGTTCTTC. The encoded protein is CASSLVDRDNEQFF.

The rearrangement joins TRBV7-2 to TRBJ1-2; D is uncertain. CDR1 SGHTA and CDR2 FQGNSA come from the germline V gene. The CDR3 is 14 amino acids. V was trimmed by 1 base and J by 6 bases, leaving 12 bases between them. In nucleotides, the CDR3 is TGTGCCAGCAGCTTAGAATGGCTGCAACATGGCTACACCTTC. It yields the protein CASSLEWLQHGYTF.